This is a list of T cell receptor beta chains from one sample in a study of CD4 T cells in relation to SARS-CoV-2 and coronaviruses. These receptors have no identified antigens. Some clones are missing from TCRdb's copy, which holds only in-frame ones; the method was immunoSEQ multiplex PCR. Among about 38,000 clones listed, roughly 80% were seen once. The specimen sequenced was memory CD4+ T cells from PBMCs, cultured in vitro. The source of these receptors is an adult with COVID-19. The CDR3 runs from the conserved cysteine through the conserved F or W. D genes are given only for firm matches. Clone size, where shown, is once, few, many, or a class for clones that have expanded.

J: TRBJ2-1; V: TRBV11-2; D: TRBD1; size: NA; DNA: TGTGCCAGCAGCTCTATACGGGACAGGGGTTGGAATGAGCAGTTCTTC; CDR3: CASSSIRDRGWNEQFF
J: TRBJ2-3; V: TRBV10-3; D: NA; size: NA; DNA: TGTGCCATCAGGGGGAGCACAGATACGCAGTATTTT; CDR3: CAIRGSTDTQYF
J: TRBJ2-7; V: TRBV4-2; D: TRBD1; size: NA; DNA: TGTGCCAGCAGCCAACCGGGGACAGCCTACGAGCAGTACTTC; CDR3: CASSQPGTAYEQYF
J: TRBJ1-5; V: TRBV10-3; D: NA; size: once; DNA: TGTGCCATCGGGGGGTCTGAGGGTCAGCCCCAGCATTTT; CDR3: CAIGGSEGQPQHF
J: TRBJ2-2; V: TRBV9; D: TRBD2; size: NA; DNA: TGTGCCAGCAGCGTGGCTAGCGGTTACACCGGGGAGCTGTTTTTT; CDR3: CASSVASGYTGELFF
J: TRBJ2-2; V: TRBV2; D: TRBD2; size: NA; DNA: TGTGCCAGCACCAAACTAGCGGGAGCTCCCACCGGGGAGCTGTTTTTT; CDR3: CASTKLAGAPTGELFF
J: TRBJ2-5; V: TRBV3-1/TRBV3-2; D: TRBD2; size: NA; DNA: TGTGCCAGCAGCCAATCAAGCGGGAGATCTATAGGGACCCAGTACTTC; CDR3: CASSQSSGRSIGTQYF
J: TRBJ2-3; V: TRBV11-2; D: NA; size: NA; DNA: TGTGCCAGCAGCTTAGCCCCAGATACGCAGTATTTT; CDR3: CASSLAPDTQYF
J: TRBJ1-1; V: TRBV24-1; D: NA; size: few; DNA: TGTGCCACCAGTGCAGGGAACACTGAAGCTTTCTTT; CDR3: CATSAGNTEAFF
J: TRBJ1-5; V: TRBV23-1; D: NA; size: NA; DNA: TGCGCCAGCAGTCAATCTGGCAGGTTGAGGGGTTATAGCAATCAGCCCCAGCATTTT; CDR3: CASSQSGRLRGYSNQPQHF
J: TRBJ1-5; V: TRBV5-8; D: NA; size: NA; DNA: TGTGCCAGCAGTTGGGCGAGGGGAAATCGCAATCAGCCCCAGCATTTT; CDR3: CASSWARGNRNQPQHF
J: TRBJ2-1; V: TRBV11-2; D: TRBD2; size: NA; DNA: TGTGCCAGCAGCCCGGGACTGACTAGCGGGGCAACCCACAATGAGCAGTTCTTC; CDR3: CASSPGLTSGATHNEQFF
J: TRBJ1-6; V: TRBV30; D: NA; size: NA; DNA: TGTGCCTGGAGTGACCGTAATAATTCACCCCTCCACTTT; CDR3: CAWSDRNNSPLHF
J: TRBJ2-1; V: TRBV5-1; D: TRBD2; size: few; DNA: TGCGCCAGCAGCTTGCAACTAGCGGGATACAATGAGCAGTTCTTC; CDR3: CASSLQLAGYNEQFF
J: TRBJ2-7; V: TRBV15; D: NA; size: NA; DNA: TGTGCCACCAGCGGAGAAACTAGTACTCTTTCCTACGAGCAGTACTTC; CDR3: CATSGETSTLSYEQYF
J: TRBJ2-3; V: TRBV5-1; D: TRBD2; size: few; DNA: TGCGCCAGCAGGAGGTATGGGCTAGCGGGAGGGGACACAGATACGCAGTATTTT; CDR3: CASRRYGLAGGDTDTQYF
J: TRBJ1-1; V: TRBV3-1/TRBV3-2; D: NA; size: NA; DNA: TGTGCCAGCAGCCAAGTTTCGGGGGCCGAGTACACTGAAGCTTTCTTT; CDR3: CASSQVSGAEYTEAFF
J: TRBJ2-1; V: TRBV5-1; D: TRBD1; size: once; DNA: TGCGCCAGCACCGGGTGGGCCACAGGGGGCGCATTAAATGAGCAGTTCTTC; CDR3: CASTGWATGGALNEQFF
J: TRBJ1-5; V: TRBV6-1; D: TRBD1; size: NA; DNA: TGTGCCAGCAGTGGGAACAGGGGGCTGGGGAATCAGCCCCAGCATTTT; CDR3: CASSGNRGLGNQPQHF
J: TRBJ1-3; V: TRBV7-9; D: TRBD1; size: NA; DNA: TGTGCCAGCACTCGACAGGGGTCCTCTGGAAACACCATATATTTT; CDR3: CASTRQGSSGNTIYF
J: TRBJ1-2; V: TRBV29-1; D: NA; size: NA; DNA: TGCAGCGTTGACCCGGGACGGACTAACTATGGCTACACCTTC; CDR3: CSVDPGRTNYGYTF
J: TRBJ2-2; V: TRBV12-5; D: TRBD2; size: NA; DNA: TGTGCTAGTGGTTTCGGGACTAGCGGGAGCACCGGGGAGCTGTTTTTT; CDR3: CASGFGTSGSTGELFF
J: TRBJ2-7; V: TRBV4-3; D: NA; size: once; DNA: TGCGCCAGCAGCCAAGAGGTGCGACAGGAGGGGTACGAGCAGTACTTC; CDR3: CASSQEVRQEGYEQYF
J: TRBJ2-2; V: TRBV19; D: NA; size: NA; DNA: TGTGCCAGTAGTATGTATGCCGTGATCACCGGGGAGCTGTTTTTT; CDR3: CASSMYAVITGELFF
J: TRBJ2-2; V: TRBV5-1; D: NA; size: NA; DNA: TGCGCCAGCAGCTCGACAGGCCAACGCGGCACCGGGGAGCTGTTTTTT; CDR3: CASSSTGQRGTGELFF
J: TRBJ2-2; V: TRBV6-6; D: NA; size: NA; DNA: TGTGCCAGCAGTTCTCGCCGAGGCGGCACCGGGGAGCTGTTTTTT; CDR3: CASSSRRGGTGELFF
J: TRBJ1-2; V: TRBV28; D: TRBD1; size: NA; DNA: TGTGCCAGCAGTTGGCCTTGGGAATGGGTACAGGGGGCGCGGGGCTACACCTTC; CDR3: CASSWPWEWVQGARGYTF
J: TRBJ2-7; V: TRBV6-1; D: NA; size: few; DNA: TGTGCCAGCAGTGAAGGTCAGGCCTCCTACTCCCAGTCTCTCGAGCAGTACTTC; CDR3: CASSEGQASYSQSLEQYF
J: TRBJ2-3; V: TRBV7-9; D: NA; size: NA; DNA: TGTGCCAGCAGCTTGGTTTCAGATACGCAGTATTTT; CDR3: CASSLVSDTQYF
J: TRBJ1-1; V: TRBV28; D: NA; size: NA; DNA: TGTGCCAGCAGGGGAGGGGGGGTGAACACTGAAGCTTTCTTT; CDR3: CASRGGGVNTEAFF
J: TRBJ1-4; V: TRBV4-2; D: NA; size: NA; DNA: TGTGCCAGCAGCCAACTGGGGTTCTACGGACTGTTTTTT; CDR3: CASSQLGFYGLFF
J: TRBJ2-7; V: TRBV28; D: TRBD1; size: NA; DNA: TGTGCCACGAACAGGGGACCCTACGAGCAGTACTTC; CDR3: CATNRGPYEQYF
J: TRBJ2-7; V: TRBV6-5; D: TRBD1; size: NA; DNA: TGTGCCAGCAGTTACTTGGGACAGGGACCGGCCGAGCAGTACTTC; CDR3: CASSYLGQGPAEQYF
J: TRBJ2-3; V: TRBV7-3; D: NA; size: NA; DNA: TGTGCCAGCAGCTCAAGGGGGGACACCCGCACAGATACGCAGTATTTT; CDR3: CASSSRGDTRTDTQYF
J: TRBJ1-3; V: TRBV6-5; D: TRBD1; size: few; DNA: TGTGCCAGCAGACCAGGGGGCGCGGGGTCTCACACCATATATTTT; CDR3: CASRPGGAGSHTIYF
J: TRBJ1-2; V: TRBV6-5; D: NA; size: once; DNA: TGTGCCAGCAGTCCGGGGGGCGGCTACACCTTC; CDR3: CASSPGGGYTF
J: TRBJ2-1; V: TRBV7-3; D: TRBD2; size: NA; DNA: TGTGCCAGCAGCTTATTCCTAGCGGGAGGGGATGAGCAGTTCTTC; CDR3: CASSLFLAGGDEQFF
J: TRBJ2-1; V: TRBV24-1; D: TRBD1; size: NA; DNA: TGTGCCACCAGTGATCCTCACTGGGGGGGACAGGGCGGGGATGAGCAGTTCTTC; CDR3: CATSDPHWGGQGGDEQFF
J: TRBJ1-2; V: TRBV28; D: NA; size: NA; DNA: TGTGCCAGCGGAGGGACCCTCTATGGCTACACCTTC; CDR3: CASGGTLYGYTF
J: TRBJ2-1; V: TRBV3-1/TRBV3-2; D: TRBD1; size: few; DNA: TGTGCCAGCAGCCGAGCGGCCGCAGGGGGTGAGCAGTTCTTC; CDR3: CASSRAAAGGEQFF
J: TRBJ2-7; V: TRBV27; D: TRBD2; size: NA; DNA: TGTGCCAGCAGCAGTCTAGCGGGAGGCGAATACTACGAGCAGTACTTC; CDR3: CASSSLAGGEYYEQYF
J: TRBJ2-7; V: TRBV11-2; D: TRBD2; size: few; DNA: TGTGCCAGCAGCTTCGGGAGGGGCGGTAGCTCCTACGAGCAGTACTTC; CDR3: CASSFGRGGSSYEQYF
J: TRBJ2-7; V: TRBV5-1; D: TRBD2; size: NA; DNA: TGCGCCAGCAGCTTGGGTCCTAGCGGGACCCACTACGAGCAGTACTTC; CDR3: CASSLGPSGTHYEQYF
J: TRBJ2-2; V: TRBV11-2; D: TRBD1; size: NA; DNA: TGTGCCAGCAGCCCCGGGACAGGGAACACCGGGGAGCTGTTTTTT; CDR3: CASSPGTGNTGELFF
J: TRBJ1-5; V: TRBV20-1; D: NA; size: few; DNA: TGCAGTGCTAGTCGCCCTACTGCATACAGGGTGGGGGTATTTTGGAGCAATCAGCCCCAGCATTTT; CDR3: CSASRPTAYRVGVFWSNQPQHF
J: TRBJ2-7; V: TRBV25-1; D: TRBD2; size: NA; DNA: TGTGCCAGCAGTGAAGGGGGGGGTTATACCTACGAGCAGTACTTC; CDR3: CASSEGGGYTYEQYF
J: TRBJ2-3; V: TRBV3-1/TRBV3-2; D: NA; size: NA; DNA: TGTGCCAGCAGCCCACGTGATAGCACAGATACGCAGTATTTT; CDR3: CASSPRDSTDTQYF
J: TRBJ2-1; V: TRBV5-6; D: TRBD2; size: few; DNA: TGTGCCAGCAGTTTGGGTTCGACTAGCGGGAGCTTCTACAATGAGCAGTTCTTC; CDR3: CASSLGSTSGSFYNEQFF
J: TRBJ2-1; V: TRBV3-1/TRBV3-2; D: TRBD2; size: NA; DNA: TGTGCCAGCAGCCTTCGGGCGGGAGGTGAGCAGTTCTTC; CDR3: CASSLRAGGEQFF
J: TRBJ2-2; V: TRBV28; D: NA; size: NA; DNA: TGTGCCAGCAGTTTTTATGGGGGGCGAGACACCGGGGAGCTGTTTTTT; CDR3: CASSFYGGRDTGELFF
J: TRBJ2-2; V: TRBV3-1/TRBV3-2; D: NA; size: NA; DNA: TGTGCCAGCAGCCAAGCGGGAAACGGGGAGCTGTTTTTT; CDR3: CASSQAGNGELFF
J: TRBJ2-2; V: TRBV10-2; D: NA; size: NA; DNA: TGCGCCAGCAGTGAAACAGGGTCCATTGGAACCGGGGAGCTGTTTTTT; CDR3: CASSETGSIGTGELFF
J: TRBJ1-2; V: TRBV18; D: TRBD1; size: few; DNA: TGTGCCAGCTCACAGAACGACAGGGACGGCTACACCTTC; CDR3: CASSQNDRDGYTF